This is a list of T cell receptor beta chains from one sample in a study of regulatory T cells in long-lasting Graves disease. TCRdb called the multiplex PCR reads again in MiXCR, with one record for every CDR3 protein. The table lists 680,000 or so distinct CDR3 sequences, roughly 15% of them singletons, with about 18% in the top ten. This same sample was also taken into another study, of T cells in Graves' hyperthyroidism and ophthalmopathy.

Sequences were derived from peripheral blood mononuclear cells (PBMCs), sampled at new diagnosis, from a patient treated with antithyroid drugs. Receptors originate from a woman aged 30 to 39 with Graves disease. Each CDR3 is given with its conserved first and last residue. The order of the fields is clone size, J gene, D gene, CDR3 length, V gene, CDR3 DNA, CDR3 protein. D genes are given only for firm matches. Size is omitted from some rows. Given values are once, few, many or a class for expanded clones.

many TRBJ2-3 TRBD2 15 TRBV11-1 TGTGCCAGCACCCCGGGTGGGACTACCCGAGATACGCAGTATTTT CASTPGGTTRDTQYF
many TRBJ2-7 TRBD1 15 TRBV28 TGTGCCAGCAGTCCCCGGACAGGGGGTTTATCCGAGCAGTACTTC CASSPRTGGLSEQYF
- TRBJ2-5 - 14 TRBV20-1 TGCAGTGCTAGAGCAGGGTTTCCGCAAGAGACCCAGCACTTC CSARAGFPQETQHF
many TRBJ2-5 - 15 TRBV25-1 TGTGCCAGCAGTGTTTCCGGACAACGCCAAGAGACCCAGTACTTC CASSVSGQRQETQYF
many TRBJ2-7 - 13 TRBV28 TGTGCCAGCAGTTTCGGGGGGCTCGACGAGCAGTACTTC CASSFGGLDEQYF
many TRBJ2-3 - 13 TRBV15 TGTGCCACCAGCAGACGGGCCACAGATACGCAGTATTTT CATSRRATDTQYF
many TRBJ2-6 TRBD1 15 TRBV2 TGTGCCAGCCGGGACAGAAGCTCTGGGGCCAACGTCCTGACTTTC CASRDRSSGANVLTF
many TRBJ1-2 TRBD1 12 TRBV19 TGTGCCAGCACCACAGGGGTCTATGGCTACACCTTC CASTTGVYGYTF
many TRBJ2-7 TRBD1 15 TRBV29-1 TGCAGCGTCCGAAGATCAGGACAGGGCGCCTACGAGCAGTACTTC CSVRRSGQGAYEQYF
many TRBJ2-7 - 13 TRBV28 TGTGCCAGCTTTGGGACCCTCGGGTACGAGCAGTACTTC CASFGTLGYEQYF
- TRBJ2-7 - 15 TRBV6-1 TGTGCCAGCAGCCCGACAGGCGTTAGCTCCTACGAGCAGTACTTC CASSPTGVSSYEQYF
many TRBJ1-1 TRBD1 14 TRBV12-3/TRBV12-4 TGTGCCAGCAGGACCGGGACAGGAAACACTGAAGCTTTCTTT CASRTGTGNTEAFF
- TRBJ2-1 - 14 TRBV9 TGTGCCAGCAGCCAAGGGCCCTCCTACAATGAGCAGTTCTTC CASSQGPSYNEQFF
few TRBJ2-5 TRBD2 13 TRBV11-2 TGTGCCAGCAGCTTTGGACTAGCGGACACCCAGTACTTC CASSFGLADTQYF
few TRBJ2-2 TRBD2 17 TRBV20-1 TGCAGTGCTCCGTTGCGGGGACTAGCGGGAATTACCGGGGAGCTGTTTTTT CSAPLRGLAGITGELFF
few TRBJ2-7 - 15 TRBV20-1 TGCAGTGCTAGAGATTTGCTCCGGGACATCTACGAGCAGTACTTC CSARDLLRDIYEQYF
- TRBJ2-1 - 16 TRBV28 TGTGCCAGCAGTCCCTCGCGCGCGGCCTCCTACAATGAGCAGTTCTTC CASSPSRAASYNEQFF
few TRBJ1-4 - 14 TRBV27 TGTGCCAGCAGACCTTCGAGTACGCGAGAAAAACTGTTTTTT CASRPSSTREKLFF
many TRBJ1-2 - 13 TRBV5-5 TGTGCCAGCAGAGCCGGGACATTCTATGGCTACACCTTC CASRAGTFYGYTF
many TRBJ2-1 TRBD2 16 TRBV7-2 TGTGCCAGCAGCTTAGTGGGACTAGCGGGTAGGAATGAGCAGTTCTTC CASSLVGLAGRNEQFF
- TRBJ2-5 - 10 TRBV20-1 TGCAGTGCTCATAGGGAGACCCAGTACTTC CSAHRETQYF
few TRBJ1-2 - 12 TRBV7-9 TGTGCCAGCCCAGGGTACCCCTATGGCTACACCTTC CASPGYPYGYTF
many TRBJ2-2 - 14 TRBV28 TGTGCCAGCAGGGGAGGACCTAACACCGGGGAGCTGTTTTTT CASRGGPNTGELFF
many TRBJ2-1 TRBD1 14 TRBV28 TGTGCCAGCAGACAGGGGAACTCCTACAATGAGCAGTTCTTC CASRQGNSYNEQFF
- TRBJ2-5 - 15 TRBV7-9 TGTGCCAGCAGCCCGTGGGGGAAGGTCGGAGAGACCCAGTACTTC CASSPWGKVGETQYF
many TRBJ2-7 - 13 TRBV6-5 TGTGCCAGCAGTTACCTGCCAGGTGGCGGGCAGTACTTC CASSYLPGGGQYF
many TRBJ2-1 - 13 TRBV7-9 TGTGCCAGCAGCTTGCAGGGGTCTAGTGAGCAGTTCTTC CASSLQGSSEQFF
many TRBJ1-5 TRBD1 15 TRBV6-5 TGTGCCAGCAGTTACGGGAGACAGGGCTTCCAGCCCCAGCATTTT CASSYGRQGFQPQHF
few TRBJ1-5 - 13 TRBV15 TGTGCCACCAGCAGAGACTACGATCAGCCCCAGCATTTT CATSRDYDQPQHF
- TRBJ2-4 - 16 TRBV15 TGTGCCACCAGCAGAGGGGGGGAAAAATTTAAAAACATTCAGTACTTC CATSRGGEKFKNIQYF
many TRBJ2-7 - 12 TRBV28 TGTGCCAGCAGTCCGTTTCCCTACGAGCAGTACTTC CASSPFPYEQYF
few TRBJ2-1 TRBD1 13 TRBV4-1 TGCGCCAGCAGCCATACAGGGGGTATTGAGCAGTTCTTC CASSHTGGIEQFF
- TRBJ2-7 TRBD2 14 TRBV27 TGTGCCAGCACGGCGGCGGGAGGGGGCAACGAGCAGTACTTC CASTAAGGGNEQYF
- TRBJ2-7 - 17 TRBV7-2 TGTGCCAGCAGCTTAGATCTGGGGGGACAGTTACATTACGAGCAGTACTTC CASSLDLGGQLHYEQYF
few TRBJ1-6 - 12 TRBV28 TGTGCCAGCACATTGGGCCGTTCACCCCTCCACTTT CASTLGRSPLHF
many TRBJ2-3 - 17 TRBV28 TGTGCCAGCAGTTTTGCCTCCCGCCGGGTGGGCACAGATACGCAGTATTTT CASSFASRRVGTDTQYF
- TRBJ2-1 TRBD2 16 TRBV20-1 TGCAGTGCTACCGGGGCTAGGCTAGCGGGAGCGGGTGAGCAGTTCTTC CSATGARLAGAGEQFF
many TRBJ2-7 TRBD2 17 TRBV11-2 TGTGCCAGCAGCTCCCCCCGGACTAGCGGCCTTACCTACGAGCAGTACTTC CASSSPRTSGLTYEQYF
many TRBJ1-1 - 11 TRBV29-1 TGCAGCGTTGAAAGACAGATTGAAGCTTTCTTT CSVERQIEAFF